These 30 T cell receptor beta chains were all obtained from the same sample, sequenced in a study of blood T cell repertoires in COVID-19 (dated by TCRdb to about 2020). Receptor libraries were prepared by the immunoSEQ multiplex PCR assay. TCRdb provides this immuneACCESS table in a form limited to in-frame rearrangements. Some clones are lacking; in checked studies, under half of them reflect an unresolved V gene, and why the rest are absent is not known. This sample holds over 250,000 clones; about 90% were observed only once. Jointly, the top ten make up approximately 5.3% of the sample. The sample consisted of PBMCs or T cells enriched from blood (not recorded which). The receptors were gathered from a woman in her twenties or thirties who had recovered from COVID-19.

This clone was detected only a few times. The rearrangement joins TRBV7-3 to TRBJ2-2; D is undetermined. Per germline, CDR1 SGHTA and CDR2 FQGTGA. The CDR3 extends over 11 amino acids. V was cut by 8 bases and J by 5 bases, with 6 bases left in between. CDR3 in amino acids: CASGQTGELFF. The DNA of the CDR3 is TGTGCCAGCGGCCAGACCGGGGAGCTGTTTTTT.

The chain has TRBV2 and TRBJ2-1; D possibly corresponds to TRBD2 (6 bases). The V end was cut by 2 bases, the J end by 4 bases, with 12 bases between. CDR3 length equals 15 residues. Looked up from germline, CDR1 is SNHLY and CDR2 is FYNNEI. CDR3 DNA: TGTGCCAGCAGTGAAACGACTAGTCTGTACAATGAGCAGTTCTTC. It specifies CASSETTSLYNEQFF.

The gene calls are TRBV19 and TRBJ1-5; D is undetermined. Germline V CDR1 and CDR2: LNHDA, SQIVND (reference sequence). The CDR3 spans 16 residues. V dropped 9 bases and J dropped 6 bases, with 24 bases sitting between them. The CDR3 here is CASTAGPQEGSQPQHF. In nucleotides, the CDR3 is TGTGCCAGCACTGCGGGCCCCCAGGAAGGTAGTCAGCCCCAGCATTTT. The full variable domain, rest sourced from reference TRBV19 and TRBJ1-5, is DGGITQSPKYLFRKEGQNVTLSCEQNLNHDAMYWYRQDPGQGLRLIYYSQIVNDFQKGDIAEGYSVSREKKESFPLTVTSAQKNPTAFYLCASTAGPQEGSQPQHFGDGTRLSIL.

V usage is TRBV5-5 and J usage is TRBJ1-2, with no clear D. Germline values: CDR1 SGHKS, CDR2 YYEKEE (reference sequence). Trimming took off 4 bases at V and 7 bases at J, with 20 bases between the two ends. The CDR3 contains 15 residues. CDR3 region: CASSRGPGPPSGYTF. The CDR3 DNA is TGTGCCAGCAGCCGGGGTCCTGGGCCTCCCAGTGGCTACACCTTC.

The chain joins TRBV5-6 to TRBJ2-2, with 10 positions matching TRBD1. CDR3 size: 14 residues. Germline V CDR1 and CDR2: SGHDT, YYEEEE. V trimming: 3 bases; J trimming: 7 bases; junction bases outside the gene matches: 3. In nucleotides, the CDR3 is TGTGCCAGCAGCTCGGACAGGGGGTACGGGGAGCTGTTTTTT. It specifies CASSSDRGYGELFF. The full variable domain, completed using reference TRBV5-6 and TRBJ2-2, is DAGVTQSPTHLIKTRGQQVTLRCSPKSGHDTVSWYQQALGQGPQFIFQYYEEEERQRGNFPDRFSGHQFPNYSSELNVNALLLGDSALYLCASSSDRGYGELFFGEGSRLTVL.

The chain uses TRBV1 and TRBJ2-3; TRBD2 reflects the table's D call only, with no check against the DNA. TRBV1 counts as a pseudogene. The CDR3 consists of 18 residues. The CDR3 DNA reads TGCACCAGCAGCCAAGTCGTGACGGGGGGGCCCGGCACAGATACGCAGTATTTT. It yields the protein CTSSQVVTGGPGTDTQYF.

This chain links TRBV7-9 with TRBJ1-6; 7 positions match TRBD1. Germline CDR1 SEHNR, CDR2 FQNEAQ (reference sequence). V trimming: 2 bases; J trimming: 7 bases; junction bases outside the gene matches: 5. The CDR3 runs 15 residues. The CDR3 loop reads CASSLRQGGNSPLHF. CDR3 DNA: TGTGCCAGCAGCTTACGACAGGGAGGAAATTCACCCCTCCACTTT.

The chain carries TRBV18 and TRBJ1-1; the D is unclear. CDR3 length equals 18 residues. CDR1 KGHSH and CDR2 LQKENI come from the germline V gene. The V gene lost 1 base and the J gene lost 0 bases, with 18 bases spanning the gap. The CDR3 DNA is TGTGCCAGCTCACCACTTAGCCGAGCAAGACGCATGAACACTGAAGCTTTCTTT. Its protein product is CASSPLSRARRMNTEAFF.

The V gene is TRBV13, the J gene TRBJ1-1; TRBD1 agrees at 9 bases. The length of the CDR3 is 13 residues. Per the germline V gene, CDR1 is PRHDT and CDR2 is FYEKMQ (reference sequence). V lost 2 bases and J lost 10; bases outside the gene matches: 5. The DNA of the CDR3 is TGTGCCAGCAGCTTAATGACAGGGGGTCCAGCTTTCTTT. It yields the protein CASSLMTGGPAFF.

The CDR3 reads CASSSLWGSGNSNQPQHF. In DNA, the CDR3 is TGTGCCAGCAGTTCATTGTGGGGCTCTGGGAATAGCAATCAGCCCCAGCATTTT. This sequence joins TRBV28 and TRBJ1-5, with a tentative D call TRBD1 (5 bases). Trimming pared 4 bases from V and 0 bases from J, leaving 19 bases between. The CDR3 is 18 amino acids. Germline V lookup: CDR1 MDHEN, CDR2 SYDVKM.

This chain uses TRBV3-1 (or the pseudogene TRBV3-2) with TRBJ1-2; possibly TRBD1 for D (5 bases). Per the germline V gene, CDR1 is LGHDT and CDR2 is YNNKEL (reference sequence). The V end was cut by 4 bases, the J end by 8 bases, with 11 bases between. The CDR3 has 12 residues. CDR3 residues: CASSPQGLGYTF. The CDR3 coding sequence is TGTGCCAGCAGCCCGCAGGGTCTAGGCTACACCTTC.

The CDR3 sequence is CASSPRTSGGDEQFF. The CDR3, as DNA: TGCGCCAGCAGCCCTCGGACTAGCGGGGGTGATGAGCAGTTCTTC. The V call is TRBV5-1, the J call TRBJ2-1; 13 positions agree with TRBD2. CDR1 is SGHRS and CDR2 is YFSETQ in the germline V gene. The CDR3 runs 15 residues. Trimming took 4 bases from V and 8 from J; bases not matched to a gene: 6.

The chain employs TRBV6-5 and TRBJ1-2, with TRBD1 matching over 7 bases. Germline V gene lookup returns CDR1 MNHEY and CDR2 SVGAGI. V shed 2 bases, J shed 7 bases, and the junction held 4 bases outside the gene matches. The CDR3 totals 13 residues. CDR3 DNA: TGTGCCAGCAGTTACAAGGGGGCGCTTGGCTACACCTTC. The encoded protein is CASSYKGALGYTF.

The DNA of the CDR3 is TGCAGTGCTAGAGGGAGTACTGAACTGTTTTTT. The encoded protein is CSARGSTELFF. The chain has TRBV20-1 and TRBJ1-4, with no clear D. In germline, CDR1 is DFQATT, CDR2 SNEGSKA (reference sequence). The V and J ends lost 1 base and 12 bases respectively, with 9 bases between them. The length of the CDR3 is 11 residues.

This clone turned up a few times. The chain employs TRBV7-2 and TRBJ2-2, with a possible D match to TRBD2 (6 bases). This CDR3 spans 15 amino acids. Per the germline V gene, CDR1 is SGHTA and CDR2 is FQGNSA. V lost 5 bases and J lost 5, with 15 bases in between. DNA for the CDR3: TGTGCCAGCAGCCCATGGGGGGTCGCGACCGGGGAGCTGTTTTTT. This encodes CASSPWGVATGELFF.

J is TRBJ1-1 and V is TRBV6-5; D not certain. Trimming shortened V by 5 bases and J by 0 bases, and 10 bases separated the two germline ends. CDR1 and CDR2 from the germline V gene are MNHEY and SVGAGI. The CDR3 consists of 14 residues. The CDR3 nucleotides read TGTGCCAGCAGTCGACATCCCATGAACACTGAAGCTTTCTTT. It encodes CASSRHPMNTEAFF.

The rearrangement links TRBV6-5 to TRBJ1-2, with TRBD1 matching 10 bases. The CDR3 runs 15 residues. Trimming took 4 bases from V and 7 from J; bases not matched to a gene: 9. Germline loops: CDR1 MNHEY, CDR2 SVGAGI. The CDR3 DNA reads as TGTGCCAGCAGTTTATCCCAGACAGGGGGCTCTGGCTACACCTTC. Its protein product is CASSLSQTGGSGYTF.

J is TRBJ1-6 and V is TRBV7-6; no reliable D call. The CDR3 sequence is 16 residues long. V gave up 2 bases and J gave up 0 bases, with 8 bases separating them. CDR1 and CDR2 (germline): SGHVS, FNYEAQ. CDR3 amino acids: CASSLRRSSYNSPLHF. CDR3 DNA sequence: TGTGCCAGCAGCTTACGGCGGAGCTCCTATAATTCACCCCTCCACTTT. Together with reference TRBV7-6 and TRBJ1-6, the CDR3 gives the full variable domain: GAGVSQSPRYKVTKRGQDVALRCDPISGHVSLYWYRQALGQGPEFLTYFNYEAQQDKSGLPNDRFSAERPEGSISTLTIQRTEQRDSAMYRCASSLRRSSYNSPLHFGNGTRLTVT.

The chain combines TRBV5-1 with TRBJ2-2; a weak D match, TRBD2 (6 bases). The CDR3 loop spans 15 amino acids. Between the trimmed V and J ends, which lost 4 bases and 3 bases, there was a span of 13 bases. Germline CDR1 reads SGHRS; CDR2 reads YFSETQ. CDR3: CASSPGLIYTGELFF. The DNA for the CDR3 is TGCGCCAGCAGCCCGGGACTGATATACACCGGGGAGCTGTTTTTT.

V gene TRBV5-4 combines with J gene TRBJ1-4, with D unresolved. The germline gives CDR1 SGHNT, CDR2 YYREEE (reference sequence). The germline V and J ends were trimmed by 5 bases and 8 bases, with 16 bases remaining between them. This CDR3 has 14 residues. The CDR3 DNA reads as TGTGCCAGCAGTGCCGGGCTCGAGGGAGAAAAACTGTTTTTT. Its translation: CASSAGLEGEKLFF.

The chain carries TRBV19 and TRBJ1-5; 9 nucleotides agree with TRBD1. The CDR3 has 16 residues. CDR1 is LNHDA, CDR2 SQIVND, per germline (reference sequence). Unmatched junction bases numbered 10, after V lost 6 bases and J lost 4 bases. The CDR3: CASRIYGTGSNQPQHF. CDR3 DNA sequence: TGTGCCAGTAGGATATACGGGACAGGGAGTAATCAGCCCCAGCATTTT.

V gene TRBV7-3 combines with J gene TRBJ1-2; D unresolved. Germline V gene data show CDR1 as SGHTA and CDR2 as FQGTGA. CDR3 length: 13 amino acids. V was shortened by 3 bases and J by 8 bases, with 13 bases between the two germline ends. The CDR3 loop is CASSLGRAEGYTF. CDR3 nucleotides: TGTGCCAGCAGCTTGGGGAGGGCGGAGGGCTACACCTTC.

CDR3: CASSDPAVSGANVLTF. The CDR3 DNA follows: TGTGCCAGCAGTGACCCGGCGGTTTCCGGGGCCAACGTCCTGACTTTC. The chain combines TRBV25-1 with TRBJ2-6, with no clear D. From germline, CDR1 is MGHDK and CDR2 SYGVNS. The CDR3 runs to 16 residues. V gave up 3 bases and J gave up 4 bases, with 13 bases separating them.

This clone was detected only a few times. Other nucleotide sequences from this sample produce the same CDR3. The gene calls are TRBV19 and TRBJ1-2; no definite D call. Trimming removed 3 bases at V and 4 bases at J, with 9 bases between. The CDR3 loop spans 13 amino acids. From germline, CDR1 is LNHDA and CDR2 SQIVND (reference sequence). The CDR3 region is CASSIGVSYGYTF. CDR3 DNA: TGTGCCAGTAGTATTGGAGTTTCCTATGGCTACACCTTC.

This chain connects TRBV4-3 to TRBJ1-4, with 7 bases identical to TRBD1. J was trimmed by 4 bases and V by 5 bases; bases with no gene match: 7. Germline-derived CDR1 and CDR2 are LGHNA and YSLEER. The CDR3 is 15 residues long. The CDR3 loop is CASSYGTAYNEKLFF. The CDR3 DNA reads TGCGCCAGCAGCTACGGGACAGCTTATAATGAAAAACTGTTTTTT.

V usage is TRBV4-1 and J usage is TRBJ2-3; 8 bases are shared with TRBD2. The CDR3 is 15 residues long. After removal of 1 base from V and 4 bases from J, the junction contained 4 bases not matched to a gene. The germline gives CDR1 MGHRA, CDR2 YSYEKL. The DNA of the CDR3 is TGCGCCAGCAGCCAAGCAGCGGGGGATCCAGATACGCAGTATTTT. This translates into CASSQAAGDPDTQYF.

This chain's CDR3 is CASSRPRTGDYNYGYTF. The CDR3 coding sequence is TGCGCCAGCAGCCGGCCGCGGACAGGGGACTATAACTATGGCTACACCTTC. The genes are TRBV10-2 and TRBJ1-2; 9 bases are a match to TRBD1. CDR3 length: 17 residues. Germline V gene sequence: CDR1 WSHSY, CDR2 SAAADI. Trimming took 6 bases from V and 1 from J; bases not matched to a gene: 12.

This clone has only one observation. V and J are TRBV2 and TRBJ2-1, with D unresolved. V lost 1 base and J 4 bases, leaving 11 bases between the germline ends. Per germline, CDR1 SNHLY and CDR2 FYNNEI. CDR3 length: 15 amino acids. The CDR3 bases are TGTGCCAGCAGTGAAGTAGCCCTCCTTTACAATGAGCAGTTCTTC. As protein: CASSEVALLYNEQFF.

The chain combines TRBV11-3 with TRBJ2-5; 12 nucleotides match TRBD2. The trim removed 5 bases at V and 5 bases at J, leaving 9 bases unmatched. Germline V gene sequence: CDR1 SGHNT, CDR2 YENEEA. The CDR3 length is 16 residues. CDR3 DNA: TGTGCCAGCAGCCCCACCCCCGGGACTAGCGGGGAGACCCAGTACTTC. This gives the protein CASSPTPGTSGETQYF.

This chain connects TRBV5-1 to TRBJ1-2; 7 bases fit TRBD1. The CDR3 loop spans 14 amino acids. V was clipped by 4 bases and J by 3 bases; unmatched bases: 6. Germline V CDR1 and CDR2: SGHRS, YFSETQ. DNA for the CDR3: TGCGCCAGCAGCCCATCCGGGACAGACTATGGCTACACCTTC. Protein product: CASSPSGTDYGYTF.